This T cell receptor (beta chain) emerged from a study of tumor-infiltrating lymphocytes in primary liver carcinoma. RNA was extracted from whole blood without cell sorting, alongside germline DNA. With a constant-region primer, TCR beta cDNA was made from 500 ng of total RNA. For TCR beta, libraries were produced by three nested multiplex PCR rounds using slightly modified ARM-PCR. Primers for the first two PCR rounds were TRBV1-TRBV30 forward primers and a C-beta reverse primer (about 9 cycles per round). TCRdb fed the multiplex PCR reads into MiXCR, producing one record per CDR3 protein. Here the sample spans 300,000 to 350,000 distinct CDR3 sequences, more than 55% being singletons. Trimming cost V 7 bases and J 8 bases, with 14 bases left between them. The CDR3 contains 11 residues. The germline CDR1 and CDR2 sequences are SQVTM and ANQGSEA.

This TCR was recovered from a woman younger than 45 with primary liver carcinoma and hepatitis B virus infection. Input material: peripheral blood. The chain is built from TRBV29-1 and TRBJ1-1; TRBD1 might be the D (5 bases). CDR3 bases: TGCAGCGCCGGGGACCCCGGCGAAGCTTTCTTT. This translates into CSAGDPGEAFF.